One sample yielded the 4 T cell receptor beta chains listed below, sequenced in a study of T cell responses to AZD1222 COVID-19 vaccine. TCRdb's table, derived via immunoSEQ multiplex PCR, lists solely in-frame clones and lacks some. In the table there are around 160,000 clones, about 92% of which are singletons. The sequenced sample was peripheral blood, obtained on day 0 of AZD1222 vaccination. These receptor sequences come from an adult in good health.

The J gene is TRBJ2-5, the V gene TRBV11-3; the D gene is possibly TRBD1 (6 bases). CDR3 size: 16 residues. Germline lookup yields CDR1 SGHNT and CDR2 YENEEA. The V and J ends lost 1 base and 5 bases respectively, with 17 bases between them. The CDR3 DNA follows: TGTGCCAGCAGCTTAGGGGGCAGGGGAAGTTTGGAGACCCAGTACTTC. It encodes CASSLGGRGSLETQYF. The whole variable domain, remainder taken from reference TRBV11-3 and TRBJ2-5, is EAGVVQSPRYKIIEKKQPVAFWCNPISGHNTLYWYLQNLGQGPELLIRYENEEAVDDSQLPKDRFSAERLKGVDSTLKIQPAELGDSAVYLCASSLGGRGSLETQYFGPGTRLLVL.

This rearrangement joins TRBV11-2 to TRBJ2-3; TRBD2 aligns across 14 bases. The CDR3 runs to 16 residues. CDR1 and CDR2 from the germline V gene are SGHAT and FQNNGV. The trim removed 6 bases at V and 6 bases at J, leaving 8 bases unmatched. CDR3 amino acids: CASSLRLAGGLDTQYF. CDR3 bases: TGTGCCAGCAGTTTAAGACTAGCGGGGGGGTTGGATACGCAGTATTTT.

CDR3 protein: CASSLKAGDTEAFF. DNA for the CDR3: TGTGCCAGCAGCCTTAAGGCGGGGGACACTGAAGCTTTCTTT. This sequence joins TRBV7-9 and TRBJ1-1; possible D gene TRBD1, 5 bases. Germline CDR1 and CDR2: SEHNR and FQNEAQ (reference sequence). The length of the CDR3 is 14 residues. The V gene lost 5 bases and the J gene lost 3 bases, with 13 bases spanning the gap. Complete variable domain (other parts from reference TRBV7-9 and TRBJ1-1): DTGVSQNPRHKITKRGQNVTFRCDPISEHNRLYWYRQTLGQGPEFLTYFQNEAQLEKSRLLSDRFSAERPKGSFSTLEIQRTEQGDSAMYLCASSLKAGDTEAFFGQGTRLTVV.

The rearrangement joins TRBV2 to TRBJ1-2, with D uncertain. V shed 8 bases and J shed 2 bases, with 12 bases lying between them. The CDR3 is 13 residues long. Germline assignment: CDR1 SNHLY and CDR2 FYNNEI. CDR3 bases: TGTGCCAGCCAAACAGCGACCAACTATGGCTACACCTTC. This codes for CASQTATNYGYTF.